Below, 13 T cell receptor beta chains from the same sample are listed, as sequenced in a study of post-analysis software for immune sequencing data. Broader study findings: Patients carried several TRBV segments more frequently than controls did, and TRBV5-6, TRBV5-1 and TRBV20-1 were among them.

These receptors have no identified antigens. Presence of unique molecular identifiers characterized the TCR beta cDNA libraries. MiXCR, applied by TCRdb to the PCR reads, yields one record per CDR3 protein. There are roughly 200,000 distinct CDR3 sequences in the sample; over 25% occur only once, and 3% to 4% lies in the top ten. The sample comprised blood. The receptors derive from a girl aged 2-17 years with multiple sclerosis.

The J gene is TRBJ1-1, the V gene TRBV7-3; TRBD1 matches 7 bases. The CDR3 spans 15 residues. V lost 5 bases to trimming and J lost 5 bases; unmatched junction nucleotides: 11. The V gene's germline CDR1 is SGHTA and CDR2 FQGTGA. DNA of the CDR3: TGTGCCAGCAGCCGCTCCGAGGGGGCAGGAACTGAAGCTTTCTTT. It translates to CASSRSEGAGTEAFF. Full variable domain (missing parts from reference TRBV7-3 and TRBJ1-1): GAGVSQTPSNKVTEKGKYVELRCDPISGHTALYWYRQSLGQGPEFLIYFQGTGAADDSGLPNDRFFAVRPEGSVSTLKIQRTERGDSAVYLCASSRSEGAGTEAFFGQGTRLTVV.

This clonotype was observed once. This clone may be a read error of a much larger clone one base away. The genes are TRBV20-1 and TRBJ2-5; 7 bases agree with TRBD1. V lost 8 bases to trimming and J lost 14 bases; unmatched junction nucleotides: 17. In germline, CDR1 is DFQATT, CDR2 SNEGSKA (reference sequence). The CDR3 totals 12 residues. CDR3 DNA: TGCAGTCCCTCGGGACAGTCTACGAGCAGTTACTTC. Its translation is CSPSGQSTSSYF.

The rearrangement joins TRBV20-1 to TRBJ2-7; 9 bases match TRBD2. The DNA end lines up better with TRBJ2-5; the J call may be wrong. The germline CDR1 and CDR2 sequences are DFQATT and SNEGSKA (reference sequence). The CDR3 spans 15 residues. The CDR3 DNA reads TGCAGTGCTAAGTGGCCTAGCGGGATACCAGAGACCCAGTACTTC. It specifies CSAKWPSGIPETQYF.

V and J are TRBV5-1 and TRBJ2-4; TRBD2 aligns across 16 bases. The CDR3 totals 18 residues. V lost 3 bases, J lost 13 bases, and 16 bases stayed unmatched. Germline V CDR1 and CDR2: SGHRS, YFSETQ. DNA of the CDR3: TGCGCCAGCAGCTCGAGGACAGGGACTAGCGGGAGGGGGCATGGGCAGTACTTC. It codes for CASSSRTGTSGRGHGQYF.

The V gene is TRBV10-3, the J gene TRBJ2-7; 8 bases map to TRBD1. The CDR3 spans 15 residues. The germline V gene encodes CDR1 ENHRY and CDR2 SYGVKD. The V segment lost 2 bases and the J segment 2 bases; nucleotides outside the gene matches: 5. The CDR3, as DNA: TGTGCCATCAGTGAGAGGGACAGGCAGCCCTACGAGCAGTACTTC. Protein product: CAISERDRQPYEQYF.

J is TRBJ2-2 and V is TRBV5-1; D is perhaps TRBD1 (6 bases). V lost 5 bases and J 7 bases, leaving 18 bases between the germline ends. The germline V gene has CDR1 SGHRS and CDR2 YFSETQ. CDR3 length: 15 amino acids. CDR3 region: CASSLDREVYGELFF. The CDR3, as DNA: TGCGCCAGCAGTCTGGACAGAGAGGTATACGGGGAGCTGTTTTTT. Filled out from reference TRBV5-1 and TRBJ2-2, the complete variable domain reads KAGVTQTPRYLIKTRGQQVTLSCSPISGHRSVSWYQQTPGQGLQFLFEYFSETQRNKGNFPGRFSGRQFSNSRSEMNVSTLELGDSALYLCASSLDREVYGELFFGEGSRLTVL.

In this sample, this clonotype turned up many times. The rearrangement joins TRBV6-5 to TRBJ2-7; 11 nucleotides agree with TRBD1. With 5 bases clipped from V and 3 bases from J, the junction kept 3 bases outside the gene matches. Per germline, CDR1 MNHEY and CDR2 SVGAGI. This CDR3 is 14 amino acids long. The CDR3 is CASSRGQGVYEQYF. CDR3 sequence (DNA): TGTGCCAGCAGTCGGGGACAGGGGGTCTACGAGCAGTACTTC.

J is TRBJ1-2 and V is TRBV6-1, with D perhaps TRBD1 (6 bases). V was cut by 2 bases and J by 0 bases, with 13 bases left in between. The CDR3 sequence is 16 residues long. Germline assignment: CDR1 MNHNS and CDR2 SASEGT. The chain's CDR3 is CASSEKYGGANYGYTF. The CDR3 DNA reads as TGTGCCAGCAGTGAAAAGTATGGGGGCGCTAACTATGGCTACACCTTC.

The chain recombines TRBV7-8 with TRBJ1-5; D is unresolved. The CDR3 covers 15 residues. Germline CDR1 and CDR2: SGHVS and FQNEAQ. Trimming removed 2 bases at V and 3 bases at J, with 11 bases between. The CDR3 is CASSLPSNTNQPQHF. The CDR3 DNA follows: TGTGCCAGCAGCTTACCCTCGAATACCAATCAGCCCCAGCATTTT.

The chain is built from TRBV28 and TRBJ1-5; possible D gene TRBD1, 6 bases. The V end was cut by 0 bases, the J end by 1 base, with 16 bases between. Germline V gene data show CDR1 as MDHEN and CDR2 as SYDVKM. The CDR3 is 18 residues long. The CDR3 region has the DNA TGTGCCAGCAGTTTATGGGGGGCTGATGGGCTAAGCAATCAGCCCCAGCATTTT. Its protein is CASSLWGADGLSNQPQHF.

The chain is built from TRBV12-3 or TRBV12-4 and TRBJ1-5, with D possibly TRBD1 on 5 matching bases. The CDR3 runs 15 residues. Trimming left V 3 bases short and J 2 bases short, with 11 bases between. In nucleotides, the CDR3 is TGTGCCAGCAGTTTGGGGAGCAGGGGCAATCAGCCCCAGCATTTT. Protein: CASSLGSRGNQPQHF.

This rearrangement joins TRBV27 to TRBJ1-5; D may be TRBD1 (6 bases). V shed 8 bases and J shed 6 bases, with 11 bases lying between them. Looked up from germline, CDR1 is MNHEY and CDR2 is SMNVEV (reference sequence). CDR3 length equals 12 residues. The CDR3 protein is CASGKGVQPQHF. The CDR3 DNA is TGTGCCAGCGGCAAGGGGGTTCAGCCCCAGCATTTT.

This clonotype was found a few times. This chain links TRBV5-4 with TRBJ2-2, with D perhaps matching TRBD2 (5 bases). Germline V gives CDR1 SGHNT, CDR2 YYREEE (reference sequence). V lost 0 bases and J lost 4, with 10 bases in between. The CDR3 consists of 15 residues. CDR3 bases: TGTGCCAGCAGCTTGGACGGAGGAATCACCGGGGAGCTGTTTTTT. Its translation: CASSLDGGITGELFF.